This T cell receptor (beta chain) is from a study of blood T cells in healthy people across ages. A remark on this clonotype: Its antigen remains unknown.

Germline loops: CDR1 SNHLY, CDR2 FYNNEI. V lost 7 bases, J lost 6 bases, and 13 bases stayed unmatched. The CDR3 sequence is 16 residues long. Study-level results: The unknown donor CMV status may have confounded expanded clonotype changes.

A sample-barcoded 5' primer and a J-beta primer mix were used in a second PCR of roughly 6 to 12 cycles. Every individual sample yielded 3 million or more paired-end reads (each containing CDR3). Via MiXCR, TCRdb re-called the 5' RACE reads, giving one row per CDR3 protein. Of hundreds of thousands of distinct CDR3 sequences in the sample, 49% were seen once. This receptor was identified in a woman aged 55-75 years in good health. This chain joins TRBV2 and TRBJ2-2; 8 bases agree with TRBD2. The sequenced sample consisted of blood. The CDR3 sequence is CASKLGFSGTAGELFF. CDR3 sequence (DNA): TGTGCCAGCAAGTTGGGCTTTAGCGGGACCGCCGGGGAGCTGTTTTTT. The whole variable domain, remainder taken from reference TRBV2 and TRBJ2-2, is EPEVTQTPSHQVTQMGQEVILRCVPISNHLYFYWYRQILGQKVEFLVSFYNNEISEKSEIFDDQFSVERPDGSNFTLKIRSTKLEDSAMYFCASKLGFSGTAGELFFGEGSRLTVL.